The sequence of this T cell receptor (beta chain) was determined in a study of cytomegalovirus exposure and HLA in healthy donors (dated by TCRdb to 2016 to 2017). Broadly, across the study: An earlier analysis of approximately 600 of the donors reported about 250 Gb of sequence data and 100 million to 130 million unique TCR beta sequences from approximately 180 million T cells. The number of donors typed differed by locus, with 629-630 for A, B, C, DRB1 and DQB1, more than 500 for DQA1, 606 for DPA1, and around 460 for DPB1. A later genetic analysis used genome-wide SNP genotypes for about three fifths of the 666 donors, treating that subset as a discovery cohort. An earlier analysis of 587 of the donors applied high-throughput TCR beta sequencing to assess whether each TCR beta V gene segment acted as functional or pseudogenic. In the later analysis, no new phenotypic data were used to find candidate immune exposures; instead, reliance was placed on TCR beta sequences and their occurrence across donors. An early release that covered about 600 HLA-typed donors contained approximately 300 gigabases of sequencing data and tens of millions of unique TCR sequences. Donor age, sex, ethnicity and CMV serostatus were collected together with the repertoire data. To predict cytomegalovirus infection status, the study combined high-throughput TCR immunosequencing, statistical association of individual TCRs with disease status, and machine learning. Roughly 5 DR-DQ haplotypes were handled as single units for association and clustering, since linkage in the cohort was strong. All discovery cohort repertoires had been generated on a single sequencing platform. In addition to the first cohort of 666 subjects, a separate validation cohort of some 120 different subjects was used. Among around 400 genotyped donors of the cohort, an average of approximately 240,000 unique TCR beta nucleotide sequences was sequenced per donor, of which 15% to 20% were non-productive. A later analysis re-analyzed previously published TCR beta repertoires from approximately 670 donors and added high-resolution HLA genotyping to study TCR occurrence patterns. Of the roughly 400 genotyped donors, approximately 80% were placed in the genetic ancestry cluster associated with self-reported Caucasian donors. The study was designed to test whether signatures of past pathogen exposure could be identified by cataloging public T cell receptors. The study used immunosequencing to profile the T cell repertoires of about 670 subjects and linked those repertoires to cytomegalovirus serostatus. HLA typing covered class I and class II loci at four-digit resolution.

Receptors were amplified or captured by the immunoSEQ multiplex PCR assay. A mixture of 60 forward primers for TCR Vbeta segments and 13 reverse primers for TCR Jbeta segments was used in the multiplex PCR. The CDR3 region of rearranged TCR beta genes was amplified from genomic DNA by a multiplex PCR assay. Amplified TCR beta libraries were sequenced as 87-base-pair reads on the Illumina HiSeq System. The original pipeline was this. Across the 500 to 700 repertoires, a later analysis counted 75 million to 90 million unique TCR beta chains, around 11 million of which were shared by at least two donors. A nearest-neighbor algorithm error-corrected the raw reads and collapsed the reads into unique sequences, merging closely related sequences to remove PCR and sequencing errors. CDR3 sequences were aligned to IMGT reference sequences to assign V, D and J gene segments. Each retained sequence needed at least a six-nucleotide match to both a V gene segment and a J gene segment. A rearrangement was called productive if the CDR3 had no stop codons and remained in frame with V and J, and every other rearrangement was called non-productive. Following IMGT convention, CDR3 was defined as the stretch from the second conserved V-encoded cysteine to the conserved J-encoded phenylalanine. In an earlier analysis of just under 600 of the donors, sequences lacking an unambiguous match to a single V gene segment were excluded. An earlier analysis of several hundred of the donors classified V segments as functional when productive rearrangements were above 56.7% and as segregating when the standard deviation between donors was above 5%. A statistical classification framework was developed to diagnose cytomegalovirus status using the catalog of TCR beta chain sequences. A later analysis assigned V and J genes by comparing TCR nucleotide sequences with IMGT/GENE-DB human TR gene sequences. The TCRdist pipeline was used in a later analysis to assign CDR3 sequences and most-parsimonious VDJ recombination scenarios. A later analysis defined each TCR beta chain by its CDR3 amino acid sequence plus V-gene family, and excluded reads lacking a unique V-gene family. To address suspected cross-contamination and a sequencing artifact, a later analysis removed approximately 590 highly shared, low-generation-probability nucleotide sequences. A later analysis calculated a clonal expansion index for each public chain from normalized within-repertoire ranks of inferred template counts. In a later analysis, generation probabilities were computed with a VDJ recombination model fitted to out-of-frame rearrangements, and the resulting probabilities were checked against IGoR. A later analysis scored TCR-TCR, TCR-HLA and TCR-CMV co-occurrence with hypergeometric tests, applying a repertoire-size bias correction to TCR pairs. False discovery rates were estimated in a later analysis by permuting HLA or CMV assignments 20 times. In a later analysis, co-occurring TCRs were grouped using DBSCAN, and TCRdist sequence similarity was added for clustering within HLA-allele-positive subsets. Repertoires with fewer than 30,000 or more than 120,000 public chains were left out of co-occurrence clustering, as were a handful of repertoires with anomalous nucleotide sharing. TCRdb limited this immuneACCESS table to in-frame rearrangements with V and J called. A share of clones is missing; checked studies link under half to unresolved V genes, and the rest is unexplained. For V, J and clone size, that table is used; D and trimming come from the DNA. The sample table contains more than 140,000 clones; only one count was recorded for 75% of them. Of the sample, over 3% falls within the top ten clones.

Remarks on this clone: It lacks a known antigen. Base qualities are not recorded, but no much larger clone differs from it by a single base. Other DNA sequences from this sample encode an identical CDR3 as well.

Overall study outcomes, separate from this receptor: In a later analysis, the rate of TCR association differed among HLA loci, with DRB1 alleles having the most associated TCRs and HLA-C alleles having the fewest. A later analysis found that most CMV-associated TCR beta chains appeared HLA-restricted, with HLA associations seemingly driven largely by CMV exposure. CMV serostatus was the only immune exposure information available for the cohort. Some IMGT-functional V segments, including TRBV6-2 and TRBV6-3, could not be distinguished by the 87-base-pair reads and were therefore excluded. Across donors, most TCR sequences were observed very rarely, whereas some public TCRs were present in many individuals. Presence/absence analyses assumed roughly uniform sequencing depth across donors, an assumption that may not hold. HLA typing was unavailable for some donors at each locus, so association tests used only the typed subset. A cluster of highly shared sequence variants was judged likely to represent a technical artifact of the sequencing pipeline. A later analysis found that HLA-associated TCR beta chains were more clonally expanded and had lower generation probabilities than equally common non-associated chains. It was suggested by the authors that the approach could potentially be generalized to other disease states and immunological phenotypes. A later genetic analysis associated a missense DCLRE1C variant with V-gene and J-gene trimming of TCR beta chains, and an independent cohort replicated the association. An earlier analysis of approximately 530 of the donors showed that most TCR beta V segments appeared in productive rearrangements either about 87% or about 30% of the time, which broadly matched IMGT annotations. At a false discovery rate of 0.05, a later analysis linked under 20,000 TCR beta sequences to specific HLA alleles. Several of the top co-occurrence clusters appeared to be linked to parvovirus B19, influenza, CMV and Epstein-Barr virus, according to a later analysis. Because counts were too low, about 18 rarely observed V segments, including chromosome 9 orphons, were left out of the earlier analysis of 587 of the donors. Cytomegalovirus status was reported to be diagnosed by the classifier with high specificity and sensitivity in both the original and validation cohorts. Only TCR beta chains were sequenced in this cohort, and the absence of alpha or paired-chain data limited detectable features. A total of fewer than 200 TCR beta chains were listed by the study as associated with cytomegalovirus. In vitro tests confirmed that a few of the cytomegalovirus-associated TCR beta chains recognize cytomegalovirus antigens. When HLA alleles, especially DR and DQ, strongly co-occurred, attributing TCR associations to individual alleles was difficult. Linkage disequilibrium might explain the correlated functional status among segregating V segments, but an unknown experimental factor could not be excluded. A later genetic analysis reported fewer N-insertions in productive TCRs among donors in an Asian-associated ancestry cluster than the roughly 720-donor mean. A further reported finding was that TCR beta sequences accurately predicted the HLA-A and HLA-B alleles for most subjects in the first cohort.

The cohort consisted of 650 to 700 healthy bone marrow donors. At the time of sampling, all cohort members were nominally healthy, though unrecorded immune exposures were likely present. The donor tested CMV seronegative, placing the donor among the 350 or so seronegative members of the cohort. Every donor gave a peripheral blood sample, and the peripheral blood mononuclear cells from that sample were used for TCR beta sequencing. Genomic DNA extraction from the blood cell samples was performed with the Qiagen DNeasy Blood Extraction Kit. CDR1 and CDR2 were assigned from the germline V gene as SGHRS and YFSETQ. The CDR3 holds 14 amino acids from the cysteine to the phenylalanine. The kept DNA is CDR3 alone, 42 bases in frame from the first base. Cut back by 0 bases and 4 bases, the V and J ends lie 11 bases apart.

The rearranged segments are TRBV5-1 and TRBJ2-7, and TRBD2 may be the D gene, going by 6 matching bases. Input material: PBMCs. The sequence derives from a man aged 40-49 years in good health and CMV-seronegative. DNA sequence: TGCGCCAGCAGCTTGGGGGGGGTTGGGTACGAGCAGTACTTC. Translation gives CASSLGGVGYEQYF.